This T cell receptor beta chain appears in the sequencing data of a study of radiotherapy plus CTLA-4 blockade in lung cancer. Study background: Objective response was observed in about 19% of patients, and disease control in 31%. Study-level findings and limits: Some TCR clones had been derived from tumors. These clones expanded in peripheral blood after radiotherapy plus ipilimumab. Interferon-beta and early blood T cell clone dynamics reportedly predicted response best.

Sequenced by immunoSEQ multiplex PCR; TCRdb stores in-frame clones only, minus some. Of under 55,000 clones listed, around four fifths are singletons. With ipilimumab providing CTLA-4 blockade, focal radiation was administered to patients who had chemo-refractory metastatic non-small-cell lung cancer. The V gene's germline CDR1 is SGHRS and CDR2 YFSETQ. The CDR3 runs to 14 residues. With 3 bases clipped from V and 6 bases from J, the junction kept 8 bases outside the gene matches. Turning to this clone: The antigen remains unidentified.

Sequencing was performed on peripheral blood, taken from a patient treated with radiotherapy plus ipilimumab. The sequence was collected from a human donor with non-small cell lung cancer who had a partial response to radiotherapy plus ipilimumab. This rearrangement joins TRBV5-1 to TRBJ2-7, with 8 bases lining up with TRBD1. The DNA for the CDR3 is TGCGCCAGCAGCTCACAGGGGGGATATGCCGAGCAGTACTTC. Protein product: CASSSQGGYAEQYF. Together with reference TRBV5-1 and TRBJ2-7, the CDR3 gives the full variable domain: KAGVTQTPRYLIKTRGQQVTLSCSPISGHRSVSWYQQTPGQGLQFLFEYFSETQRNKGNFPGRFSGRQFSNSRSEMNVSTLELGDSALYLCASSSQGGYAEQYFGPGTRLTVT.